These 4 T cell receptor beta chains share one sample of origin, sequenced in a study of response to subunit inactivated influenza vaccine. TCRdb re-called the RT-PCR reads through MiXCR, storing one row per CDR3 protein. The repertoire includes 500,000 or so distinct CDR3 sequences, approximately 10% of them detected once, and 10% to 15% sits in the top ten. This specimen consisted of PBMCs from blood, obtained about 6 weeks after vaccination. The source is a man in his forties or fifties who received an inactivated influenza vaccine.

This clonotype showed up just a few times. This chain links TRBV7-8 with TRBJ2-1; 11 bases match TRBD2. V trimming: 5 bases; J trimming: 6 bases; junction bases outside the gene matches: 9. Per germline, CDR1 SGHVS and CDR2 FQNEAQ. The CDR3 covers 16 residues. The CDR3 sequence is CASSPLASGGRNEQFF. The DNA for the CDR3 is TGTGCCAGCAGCCCTCTTGCTAGCGGGGGGCGCAATGAGCAGTTCTTC.

The chain has TRBV29-1 and TRBJ2-7; 7 bases are a match to TRBD2. V gave up 0 bases and J gave up 2 bases; unmatched junction bases: 7. Germline V gene data show CDR1 as SQVTM and CDR2 as ANQGSEA. The CDR3 has 15 residues. CDR3 region: CSVEEVGGSTYEQYF. CDR3 coding DNA: TGCAGCGTTGAAGAGGTCGGCGGGAGCACCTACGAGCAGTACTTC.

This clonotype was seen a few times. The rearrangement uses TRBV6-2 or TRBV6-3 and TRBJ1-5, with 7 bases matching TRBD1. Germline V CDR1 and CDR2: MNHEY, SVGEGT. The CDR3 length is 13 residues. With V trimmed by 7 bases and J by 7 bases, 7 bases remained unmatched. Here the CDR3 reads CASNIGGLQPQHF. The CDR3 DNA reads as TGTGCCAGCAATATAGGGGGCTTGCAGCCCCAGCATTTT.

This clonotype has only a few counts. The chain couples TRBV2 to TRBJ2-1, with 8 bases identical to TRBD2. The CDR3 runs 16 residues. Germline values: CDR1 SNHLY, CDR2 FYNNEI. With V trimmed by 4 bases and J by 7 bases, 12 bases remained unmatched. The CDR3 sequence is CASSVLPSGLVNEQFF. CDR3 nucleotides: TGTGCCAGCAGTGTACTACCTAGCGGGTTGGTTAATGAGCAGTTCTTC.